Below are 32 T cell receptor beta chains sequenced from a single sample in a study of blood T cell repertoires in COVID-19. Method: immunoSEQ multiplex PCR; TCRdb's copy keeps in-frame clones and lacks some. The sample records approximately 200,000 clones, approximately 85% being singletons. Sequencing input: PBMCs or T cells enriched from blood (not recorded which). Receptors originate from a man aged 35-49 years who had recovered from COVID-19.

J is TRBJ2-5 and V is TRBV9, with D perhaps matching TRBD1 (5 bases). Trimming shortened V by 0 bases and J by 5 bases, and 14 bases separated the two germline ends. Germline V lookup: CDR1 SGDLS, CDR2 YYNGEE. The CDR3 is 15 residues long. This chain's CDR3 is CASSVDYRLRETQYF. The CDR3 region has the DNA TGTGCCAGCAGCGTAGATTACAGGCTTAGGGAGACCCAGTACTTC.

This clone was detected a few times. This sequence joins TRBV6-2 or TRBV6-3 and TRBJ2-7; D is perhaps TRBD2 (6 bases). The germline V and J ends were trimmed by 4 bases and 12 bases, with 13 bases remaining between them. The CDR3 length is 11 residues. Germline values: CDR1 MNHEY, CDR2 SVGEGT. This CDR3 is CASSLGGKRYV. The CDR3 nucleotides read TGTGCCAGCAGTTTGGGCGGGAAACGGTACGTC.

This clone was detected a few times. The CDR3 loop is CASSFQEGTEQYF. In DNA form, the CDR3 reads TGTGCCAGCAGCTTCCAAGAGGGTACCGAGCAGTACTTC. This chain links TRBV7-9 with TRBJ2-7; possible D gene TRBD2, 5 bases. The length of the CDR3 is 13 residues. The germline V and J ends were trimmed by 3 bases and 6 bases, with 12 bases remaining between them. CDR1 is SEHNR, CDR2 FQNEAQ, per germline (reference sequence).

This chain links TRBV27 with TRBJ2-1, with 7 bases aligning to TRBD2. J lost 7 bases, V lost 6 bases, and 18 bases had no gene match. This CDR3 contains 17 residues. Germline CDR1 is MNHEY and CDR2 is SMNVEV (reference sequence). The CDR3 DNA sequence: TGTGCCAGCAGCCACTGGGGCGGGAGTGCCGCCGTGAATGAGCAGTTCTTC. The encoded protein is CASSHWGGSAAVNEQFF.

The V and J genes are TRBV29-1 and TRBJ1-2; D may be TRBD1 (5 bases). CDR3 length: 11 residues. V was pared by 7 bases and J by 2 bases, with 8 bases between. CDR1 is SQVTM, CDR2 ANQGSEA, per germline. The CDR3 protein is CSAKGNYGYTF. CDR3 DNA sequence: TGCAGCGCAAAGGGGAACTATGGCTACACCTTC.

On this clone: In the same sample, other DNA sequences code for this CDR3. V gene TRBV18 combines with J gene TRBJ1-2, with D maybe TRBD1 (6 bases). Per germline, CDR1 KGHSH and CDR2 LQKENI. This CDR3 has 13 residues. V was pared by 3 bases and J by 1 base, with 6 bases between. The CDR3 DNA sequence: TGTGCCAGCTCACCGGACAGTAACTATGGCTACACCTTC. As protein: CASSPDSNYGYTF.

The chain has TRBV27 and TRBJ1-1; D unresolved. Between the trimmed V and J ends, which lost 2 bases and 5 bases, there was a span of 12 bases. The CDR3 is 14 residues long. The germline CDR1 and CDR2 sequences are MNHEY and SMNVEV (reference sequence). As DNA, the CDR3 is TGTGCCAGCAGTTTAGCCGGGGTCGGAACTGAAGCTTTCTTT. It codes for CASSLAGVGTEAFF.

The rearrangement links TRBV4-2 to TRBJ1-1; D might be TRBD1 (6 bases). V gave up 0 bases and J gave up 1 base, with 18 bases separating them. The V gene's germline CDR1 is LGHNA and CDR2 YNFKEQ. The CDR3 is made up of 18 amino acids. CDR3 sequence reads: CASSQDAGATLGNTEAFF. The CDR3 DNA reads as TGTGCCAGCAGCCAAGATGCGGGGGCAACTCTCGGGAACACTGAAGCTTTCTTT.

This clone was recorded only once. This chain connects TRBV21-1 to TRBJ1-1; the table's D gene call, TRBD1, was not cross checked with the DNA. TRBV21-1 is flagged as a pseudogene. The CDR3 is 14 residues long. The CDR3 here is CASSKDRVGTEAFF. The CDR3 DNA reads as TGTGCCAGCAGCAAGGACAGAGTGGGGACTGAAGCTTTCTTT.

The chain recombines TRBV7-2 with TRBJ1-2, with a possible D match to TRBD1 (5 bases). Between the trimmed V and J ends, which lost 4 bases and 4 bases, there was a span of 19 bases. This CDR3 region has 16 residues. From germline, CDR1 is SGHTA and CDR2 FQGNSA. CDR3 sequence (DNA): TGTGCCAGCAGCTCCAAAGGGGCGGGGATCGGCTATGGCTACACCTTC. Amino acid sequence: CASSSKGAGIGYGYTF.

The chain links TRBV7-9 to TRBJ1-5; D is perhaps TRBD1 (5 bases). This CDR3 is built from 14 residues. Germline assignment: CDR1 SEHNR and CDR2 FQNEAQ (reference sequence). V was trimmed by 0 bases and J by 5 bases, leaving 8 bases between them. CDR3 nucleotide sequence: TGTGCCAGCAGCTTAGCAGGGGTATATCAGCCCCAGCATTTT. Translated: CASSLAGVYQPQHF.

The chain joins TRBV9 to TRBJ1-4; the match to TRBD1 covers 7 bases. The CDR3 extends over 15 amino acids. The ends lost 3 bases at V and 5 bases at J; junction bases unmatched: 7. The germline V gene encodes CDR1 SGDLS and CDR2 YYNGEE. The CDR3 here is CASSDTGTENEKLFF. CDR3 nucleotides: TGTGCCAGCAGCGACACCGGGACAGAGAATGAAAAACTGTTTTTT.

This clone appeared a single time. The chain couples TRBV5-1 to TRBJ2-5; TRBD2 matches 14 bases. CDR1 SGHRS and CDR2 YFSETQ come from the germline V gene. With V trimmed by 5 bases and J by 4 bases, 7 bases remained unmatched. The CDR3 totals 16 residues. In DNA, the CDR3 is TGCGCCAGCAGTTGGTCGGGACTAGCGGGAGCAGAGACCCAGTACTTC. Its protein product is CASSWSGLAGAETQYF.

The chain couples TRBV27 to TRBJ2-7, with a possible D match to TRBD2 (6 bases). Germline lookup yields CDR1 MNHEY and CDR2 SMNVEV (reference sequence). The V and J ends lost 5 bases and 5 bases respectively, with 16 bases between them. The CDR3 is 14 amino acids. This chain's CDR3 is CASSPLSGRNEQYF. The CDR3 nucleotides read TGTGCCAGCAGTCCCCTCTCAGGGAGGAACGAGCAGTACTTC.

The genes are TRBV7-2 and TRBJ2-3, with TRBD2 matching 14 bases. J lost 14 bases, V lost 1 base, and 5 bases had no gene match. Germline loops: CDR1 SGHTA, CDR2 FQGNSA. The CDR3 contains 14 residues. The CDR3 region has the DNA TGTGCCAGCAGCTTAGGGACTAGCGGGGGGAAGAGGTATTTT. Translation gives CASSLGTSGGKRYF.

V gene TRBV7-2 combines with J gene TRBJ2-7; D is perhaps TRBD2 (6 bases). Looked up from germline, CDR1 is SGHTA and CDR2 is FQGNSA. The CDR3 covers 17 residues. The V and J ends lost 5 bases and 9 bases respectively, with 29 bases between them. The CDR3 coding sequence is TGTGCCAGCAGCACTTGGGTGGGTCCGGGAGCCCTCCGGGGGCAGTACTTC. It translates to CASSTWVGPGALRGQYF.

The chain joins TRBV30 to TRBJ1-3; D is unclear. Germline CDR1 and CDR2: GTSNPN and SVGIG (reference sequence). The CDR3 extends over 14 amino acids. Trimming took 7 bases from V and 4 from J, leaving 17 bases between them. This CDR3 reads CASRLGVAGNTIYF. The DNA for the CDR3 is TGTGCCTCCCGCCTCGGGGTGGCGGGAAACACCATATATTTT.

The CDR3 reads CASSSPQGSGNKNIQYF. The CDR3 DNA reads TGTGCCAGCAGCTCACCCCAGGGTAGCGGGAACAAAAACATTCAGTACTTC. The genes are TRBV7-2 and TRBJ2-4; 8 bases align to TRBD2. Trimming took 4 bases from V and 3 from J; bases not matched to a gene: 11. The CDR3 contains 17 residues. CDR1 is SGHTA and CDR2 is FQGNSA in the germline V gene.

This chain uses TRBV3-1 (or the pseudogene TRBV3-2) with TRBJ1-1; D is perhaps TRBD1 (6 bases). Trimming left V 7 bases short and J 3 bases short, with 18 bases between. The CDR3 runs to 15 residues. The germline V gene has CDR1 LGHDT and CDR2 YNNKEL (reference sequence). The CDR3 DNA sequence: TGTGCCAGCAATCCATCCGACAGGCCGTACACTGAAGCTTTCTTT. It is translated as CASNPSDRPYTEAFF.

The chain carries TRBV15 and TRBJ1-1; 7 nucleotides line up with TRBD1. Germline-derived CDR1 and CDR2 are LNHNV and YYDKDF (reference sequence). The V gene end was trimmed by 3 bases and the J gene end by 0 bases; junction bases not matched to a gene: 16. This CDR3 comprises 19 residues. The CDR3 loop reads CATSSWGGAGGTMNTEAFF. For the CDR3, the DNA is TGTGCCACCAGCAGCTGGGGAGGTGCAGGGGGGACCATGAACACTGAAGCTTTCTTT.

J is TRBJ2-7 and V is TRBV5-1; TRBD2 matches at 7 bases. V shed 5 bases, J shed 3 bases, and the junction held 8 bases outside the gene matches. Looked up from germline, CDR1 is SGHRS and CDR2 is YFSETQ. The CDR3 sequence is 14 residues long. CDR3 sequence (DNA): TGCGCCAGCAGTCCAAGCGGGGTGGACTACGAGCAGTACGTC. It codes for CASSPSGVDYEQYV.

The count of this clone is one. This chain connects TRBV7-9 to TRBJ1-1; 8 bases are a match to TRBD1. Germline V CDR1 and CDR2: SEHNR, FQNEAQ (reference sequence). This CDR3 region has 15 residues. V lost 4 bases to trimming and J lost 8 bases; unmatched junction nucleotides: 12. Here the CDR3 DNA reads TGTGCCAGCAGCTCGTCTATCCCGGACAGGGCGGAAGCTTTCTTT. Its protein product is CASSSSIPDRAEAFF. The whole variable domain, filled in from reference TRBV7-9 and TRBJ1-1, reads DTGVSQNPRHKITKRGQNVTFRCDPISEHNRLYWYRQTLGQGPEFLTYFQNEAQLEKSRLLSDRFSAERPKGSFSTLEIQRTEQGDSAMYLCASSSSIPDRAEAFFGQGTRLTVV.

J is TRBJ1-2 and V is TRBV6-5, with TRBD1 matching over 7 bases. This CDR3 spans 13 amino acids. Per germline, CDR1 MNHEY and CDR2 SVGAGI. Trimming at V came to 5 bases and at J to 4 bases, leaving 4 bases not matched to a gene. Here the CDR3 DNA reads TGTGCCAGCAGTAACGGGACAGCCTATGGCTACACCTTC. This encodes CASSNGTAYGYTF.

The chain has TRBV10-3 and TRBJ2-3, with D uncertain. This CDR3 has 11 amino acids. Trimming cost V 6 bases and J 4 bases, with 5 bases left between them. Germline V lookup: CDR1 ENHRY, CDR2 SYGVKD. This chain's CDR3 is CAIRAADTQYF. The CDR3 DNA is TGTGCCATCAGGGCCGCAGATACGCAGTATTTT.

This sequence joins TRBV11-1 and TRBJ1-3; D is undetermined. Germline CDR1 is SGHAT and CDR2 is FQDESV (reference sequence). V lost 5 bases and J 1 base, leaving 12 bases between the germline ends. The CDR3 is 15 residues long. For the CDR3, the DNA is TGTGCCAGCAGCCTTATTGGAGGATCTGGAAACACCATATATTTT. This gives the protein CASSLIGGSGNTIYF.

This chain connects TRBV7-9 to TRBJ1-2, with unresolved D. The V gene lost 5 bases and the J gene lost 3 bases, with 19 bases spanning the gap. The V gene's germline CDR1 is SEHNR and CDR2 FQNEAQ (reference sequence). The CDR3 sequence is 16 residues long. The CDR3 protein is CASSPSIARDYYGYTF. CDR3 in DNA: TGTGCCAGCAGCCCCTCCATCGCGAGGGATTACTATGGCTACACCTTC.

The gene calls are TRBV28 and TRBJ1-5; D unclear. Looked up from germline, CDR1 is MDHEN and CDR2 is SYDVKM. The CDR3 has 14 residues. V dropped 1 base and J dropped 0 bases, with 4 bases sitting between them. CDR3 in amino acids: CASSLYSSNQPQHF. The CDR3 DNA reads TGTGCCAGCAGTTTATACAGTAGCAATCAGCCCCAGCATTTT.

The V and J genes are TRBV19 and TRBJ1-2; tentative D call: TRBD1 (5 bases). The CDR3 consists of 16 residues. Germline lookup yields CDR1 LNHDA and CDR2 SQIVND (reference sequence). The V and J ends lost 3 bases and 2 bases respectively, with 16 bases between them. CDR3 sequence (DNA): TGTGCCAGTAGTATCCAAGATGGGGGGATCAACTATGGCTACACCTTC. Protein: CASSIQDGGINYGYTF.

A remark on this clone: The sample carries other DNA sequences with the same CDR3. This rearrangement joins TRBV7-3 to TRBJ2-1; 7 bases are shared with TRBD2. The germline gives CDR1 SGHTA, CDR2 FQGTGA. J gave up 1 base and V 3 bases, and 0 bases lay outside the gene matches. CDR3 length equals 14 residues. CDR3 region: CASSFGGSYNEQFF. The CDR3 DNA is TGTGCCAGCAGCTTCGGGGGGTCCTACAATGAGCAGTTCTTC.

The CDR3 DNA follows: TGTGCCAGTAGCGAACCCCCGTTTCAGGAGCAGTTCTTC. Translating gives CASSEPPFQEQFF. The chain employs TRBV19 and TRBJ2-1; D remains unclear. The CDR3 loop spans 13 amino acids. The V end was cut by 6 bases, the J end by 10 bases, with 16 bases between. Germline CDR1 LNHDA, CDR2 SQIVND (reference sequence).

This clone was counted between two and nine times. J is TRBJ1-2 and V is TRBV25-1, with 8 nucleotides matching TRBD1. The CDR3 totals 16 residues. V shed 1 base and J 1 base; nucleotides not matched to a gene: 5. Germline V gene sequence: CDR1 MGHDK, CDR2 SYGVNS. For the CDR3, the DNA is TGTGCCAGCAGTGAATTACAGGGGGTATTTAACTATGGCTACACCTTC. Protein: CASSELQGVFNYGYTF.

The rearrangement uses TRBV21-1 and TRBJ1-1; the table calls TRBD1, which could not be checked here. TRBV21-1 has pseudogene status. There are 13 residues in the CDR3. Written as DNA, the CDR3 is TGTGCCAGAGGGGACAGGGGAAGGACTGAAGCTTTCTTT. Translated, it gives CARGDRGRTEAFF.